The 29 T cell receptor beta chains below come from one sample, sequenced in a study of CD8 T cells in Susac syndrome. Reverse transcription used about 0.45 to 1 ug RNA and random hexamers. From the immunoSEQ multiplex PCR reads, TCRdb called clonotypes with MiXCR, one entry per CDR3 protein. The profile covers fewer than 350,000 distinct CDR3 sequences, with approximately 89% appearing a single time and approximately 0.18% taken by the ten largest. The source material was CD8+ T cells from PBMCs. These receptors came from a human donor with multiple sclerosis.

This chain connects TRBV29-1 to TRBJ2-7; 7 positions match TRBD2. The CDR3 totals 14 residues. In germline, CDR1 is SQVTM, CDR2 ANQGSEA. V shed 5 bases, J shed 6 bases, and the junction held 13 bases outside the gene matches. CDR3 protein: CSVREPGPGGEQYF. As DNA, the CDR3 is TGCAGCGTTCGAGAGCCAGGGCCGGGGGGCGAGCAGTACTTC.

The DNA for the CDR3 is TGCAGTGCTACCGGACAACCAAACTACAATGAGCAGTTCTTC. Residues: CSATGQPNYNEQFF. This chain links TRBV20-1 with TRBJ2-1; perhaps TRBD1 as D (5 bases). V was trimmed by 4 bases and J by 3 bases, leaving 13 bases between them. This CDR3 has 14 amino acids. From germline, CDR1 is DFQATT and CDR2 SNEGSKA (reference sequence).

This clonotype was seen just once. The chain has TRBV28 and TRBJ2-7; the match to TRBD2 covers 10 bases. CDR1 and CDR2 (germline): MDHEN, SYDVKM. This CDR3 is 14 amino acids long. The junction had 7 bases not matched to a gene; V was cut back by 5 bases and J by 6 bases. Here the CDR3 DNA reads TGTGCCAGCAGTCCTACTAGCGGGAATCGCGAGCAGTACTTC. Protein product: CASSPTSGNREQYF.

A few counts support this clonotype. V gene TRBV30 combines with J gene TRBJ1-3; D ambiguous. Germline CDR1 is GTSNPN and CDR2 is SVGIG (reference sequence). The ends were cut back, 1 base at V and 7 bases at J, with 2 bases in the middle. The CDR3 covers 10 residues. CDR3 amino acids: CAWSDNTIYF. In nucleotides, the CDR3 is TGTGCCTGGAGTGACAACACCATATATTTT.

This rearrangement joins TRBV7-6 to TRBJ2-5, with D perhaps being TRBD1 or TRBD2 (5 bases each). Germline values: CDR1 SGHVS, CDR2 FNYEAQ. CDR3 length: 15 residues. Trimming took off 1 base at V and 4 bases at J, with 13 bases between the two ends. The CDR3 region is CASSLVGTPGETQYF. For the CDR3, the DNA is TGTGCCAGCAGCTTAGTGGGGACCCCGGGAGAGACCCAGTACTTC.

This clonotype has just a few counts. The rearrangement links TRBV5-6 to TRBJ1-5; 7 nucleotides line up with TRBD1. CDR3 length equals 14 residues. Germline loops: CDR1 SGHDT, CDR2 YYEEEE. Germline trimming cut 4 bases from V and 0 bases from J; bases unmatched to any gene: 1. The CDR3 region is CASSNRGSNQPQHF. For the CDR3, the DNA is TGTGCCAGCAGCAACAGGGGTAGCAATCAGCCCCAGCATTTT.

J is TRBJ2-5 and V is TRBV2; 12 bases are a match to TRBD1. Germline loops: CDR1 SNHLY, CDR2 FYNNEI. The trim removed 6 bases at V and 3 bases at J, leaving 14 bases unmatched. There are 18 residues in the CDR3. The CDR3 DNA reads TGTGCCAGCAGGATAGGACAGCCGGGACAGGGGGCTGAAGAGACCCAGTACTTC. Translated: CASRIGQPGQGAEETQYF.

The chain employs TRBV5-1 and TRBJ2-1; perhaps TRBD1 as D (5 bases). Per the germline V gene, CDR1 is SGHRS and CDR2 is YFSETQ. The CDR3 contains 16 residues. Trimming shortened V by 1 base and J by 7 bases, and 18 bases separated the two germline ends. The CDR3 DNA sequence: TGCGCCAGCAGCTTGTTCTCGCAGGGCTCTTCGAATGAGCAGTTCTTC. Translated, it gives CASSLFSQGSSNEQFF.

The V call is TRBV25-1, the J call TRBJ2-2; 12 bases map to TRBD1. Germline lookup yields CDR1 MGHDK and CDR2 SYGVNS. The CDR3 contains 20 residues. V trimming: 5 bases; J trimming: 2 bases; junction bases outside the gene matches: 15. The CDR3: CASSLHSAGQGARNTGELFF. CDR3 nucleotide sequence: TGTGCCAGCAGTCTCCACTCCGCGGGACAGGGGGCACGTAACACCGGGGAGCTGTTTTTT.

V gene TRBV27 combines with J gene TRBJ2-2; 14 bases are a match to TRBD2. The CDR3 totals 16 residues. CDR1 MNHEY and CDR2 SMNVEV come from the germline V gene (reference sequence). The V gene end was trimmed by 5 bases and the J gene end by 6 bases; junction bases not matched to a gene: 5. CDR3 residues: CASSPRLAGGPGELFF. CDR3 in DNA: TGTGCCAGCAGTCCCAGACTAGCGGGGGGGCCCGGGGAGCTGTTTTTT.

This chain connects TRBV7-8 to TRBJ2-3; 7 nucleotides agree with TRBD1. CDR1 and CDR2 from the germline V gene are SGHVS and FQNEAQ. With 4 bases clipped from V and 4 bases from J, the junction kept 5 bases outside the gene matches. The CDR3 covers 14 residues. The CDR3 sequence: CASSSQRGPDTQYF. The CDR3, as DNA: TGTGCCAGCAGCTCCCAAAGGGGGCCAGATACGCAGTATTTT.

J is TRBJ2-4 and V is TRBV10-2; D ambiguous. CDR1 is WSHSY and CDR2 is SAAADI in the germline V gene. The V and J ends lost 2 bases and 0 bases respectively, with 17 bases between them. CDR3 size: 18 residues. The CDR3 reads CASSEILGPLLAKNIQYF. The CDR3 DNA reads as TGCGCCAGCAGTGAGATTTTAGGGCCGCTGCTAGCCAAAAACATTCAGTACTTC.

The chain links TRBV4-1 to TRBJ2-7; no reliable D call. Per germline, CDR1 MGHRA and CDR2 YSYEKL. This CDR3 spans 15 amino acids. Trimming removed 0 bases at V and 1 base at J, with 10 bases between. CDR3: CASSQERPESYEQYF. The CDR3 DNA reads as TGCGCCAGCAGCCAAGAGAGGCCAGAGTCCTACGAGCAGTACTTC.

The CDR3 loop is CASSAQGAGGETQYF. The CDR3 DNA sequence: TGTGCCAGCAGTGCTCAGGGGGCTGGCGGGGAGACCCAGTACTTC. This chain connects TRBV6-1 to TRBJ2-5, with 8 nucleotides matching TRBD1. CDR1 and CDR2 from the germline V gene are MNHNS and SASEGT. V shed 4 bases and J 5 bases; nucleotides not matched to a gene: 9. This CDR3 contains 15 residues.

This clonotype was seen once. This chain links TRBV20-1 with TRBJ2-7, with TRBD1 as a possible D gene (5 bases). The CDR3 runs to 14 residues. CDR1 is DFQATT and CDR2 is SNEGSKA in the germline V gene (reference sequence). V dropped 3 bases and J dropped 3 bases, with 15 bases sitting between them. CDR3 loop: CSARFRTQIYEQYF. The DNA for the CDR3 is TGCAGTGCTAGGTTCAGGACACAGATCTACGAGCAGTACTTC.

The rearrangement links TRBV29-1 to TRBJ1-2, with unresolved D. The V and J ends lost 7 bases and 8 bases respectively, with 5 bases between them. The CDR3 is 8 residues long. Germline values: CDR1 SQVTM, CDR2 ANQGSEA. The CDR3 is CSGGGYTF. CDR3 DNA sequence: TGCAGCGGCGGCGGCTACACCTTC.

The CDR3 is CSVATGIRNTIYF. The CDR3 region has the DNA TGCAGCGTTGCCACAGGGATCCGAAACACCATATATTTT. This chain joins TRBV29-1 and TRBJ1-3, with a tentative D call TRBD1 (6 bases). Germline V gene sequence: CDR1 SQVTM, CDR2 ANQGSEA. The V end was cut by 4 bases, the J end by 5 bases, with 12 bases between. The length of the CDR3 is 13 residues.

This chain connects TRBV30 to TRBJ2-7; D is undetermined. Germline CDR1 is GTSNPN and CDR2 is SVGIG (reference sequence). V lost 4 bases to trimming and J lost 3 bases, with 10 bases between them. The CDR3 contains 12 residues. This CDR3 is CAWNPDGYEQYF. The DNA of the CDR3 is TGTGCCTGGAACCCGGACGGCTACGAGCAGTACTTC. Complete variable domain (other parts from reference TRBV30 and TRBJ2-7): SQTIHQWPATLVQPVGSPLSLECTVEGTSNPNLYWYRQAAGRGLQLLFYSVGIGQISSEVPQNLSASRPQDRQFILSSKKLLLSDSGFYLCAWNPDGYEQYFGPGTRLTVT.

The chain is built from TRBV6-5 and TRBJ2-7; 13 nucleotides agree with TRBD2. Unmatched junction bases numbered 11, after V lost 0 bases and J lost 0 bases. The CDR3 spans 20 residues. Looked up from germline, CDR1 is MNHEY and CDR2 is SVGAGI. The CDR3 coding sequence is TGTGCCAGCAGTTACTCGAGGACTAGCGGGAGCCTAAGGAGCTCCTACGAGCAGTACTTC. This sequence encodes CASSYSRTSGSLRSSYEQYF.

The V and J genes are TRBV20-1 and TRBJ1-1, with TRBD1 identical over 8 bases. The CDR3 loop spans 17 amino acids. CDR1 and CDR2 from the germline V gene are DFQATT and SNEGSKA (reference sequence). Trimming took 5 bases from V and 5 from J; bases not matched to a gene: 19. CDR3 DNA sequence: TGCAGTGCTGATACGGGGGCAGGGGGCAAGGTGTCTACTGAAGCTTTCTTT. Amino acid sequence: CSADTGAGGKVSTEAFF.

CDR3 in amino acids: CASSYRGRPYEQYF. CDR3 DNA sequence: TGTGCCAGCAGTTACAGGGGGCGCCCCTACGAGCAGTACTTC. The V and J genes are TRBV6-5 and TRBJ2-7, with 7 bases matching TRBD1. Germline values: CDR1 MNHEY, CDR2 SVGAGI. CDR3 length: 14 amino acids. The trim removed 2 bases at V and 2 bases at J, leaving 3 bases unmatched.

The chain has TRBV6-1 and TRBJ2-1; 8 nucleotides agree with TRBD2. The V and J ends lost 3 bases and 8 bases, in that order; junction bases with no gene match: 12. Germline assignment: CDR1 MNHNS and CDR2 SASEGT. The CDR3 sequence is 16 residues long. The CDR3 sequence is CASSDGTSVMLYEQFF. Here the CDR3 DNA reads TGTGCCAGCAGTGACGGGACTAGTGTGATGCTCTATGAGCAGTTCTTC.

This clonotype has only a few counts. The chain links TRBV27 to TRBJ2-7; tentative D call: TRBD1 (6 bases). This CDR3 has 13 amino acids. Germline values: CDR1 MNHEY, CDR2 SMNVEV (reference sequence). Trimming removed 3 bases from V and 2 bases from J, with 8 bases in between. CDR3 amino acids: CASSLTGTYEQYF. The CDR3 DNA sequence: TGTGCCAGCAGTTTGACAGGTACCTACGAGCAGTACTTC.

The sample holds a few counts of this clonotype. The CDR3 region is CASSAGGGRNQPQHF. CDR3 bases: TGTGCCAGCAGCGCCGGCGGGGGCCGCAATCAGCCCCAGCATTTT. The gene calls are TRBV9 and TRBJ1-5, with D perhaps TRBD1 (6 bases). Germline assignment: CDR1 SGDLS and CDR2 YYNGEE. V shed 3 bases and J shed 2 bases, with 12 bases lying between them. This CDR3 contains 15 residues.

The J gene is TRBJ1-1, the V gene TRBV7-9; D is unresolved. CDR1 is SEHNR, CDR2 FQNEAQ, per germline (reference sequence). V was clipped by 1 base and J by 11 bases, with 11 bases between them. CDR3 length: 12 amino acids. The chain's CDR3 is CASSLDSFVAFF. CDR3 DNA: TGTGCCAGCAGCTTAGACAGTTTTGTTGCTTTCTTT.

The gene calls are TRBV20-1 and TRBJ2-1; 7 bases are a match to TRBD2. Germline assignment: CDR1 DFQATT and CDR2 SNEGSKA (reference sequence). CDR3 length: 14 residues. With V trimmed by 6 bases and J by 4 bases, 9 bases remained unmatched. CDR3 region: CSATRDYPYNEQFF. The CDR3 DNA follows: TGCAGTGCCACCCGGGACTACCCGTACAATGAGCAGTTCTTC.

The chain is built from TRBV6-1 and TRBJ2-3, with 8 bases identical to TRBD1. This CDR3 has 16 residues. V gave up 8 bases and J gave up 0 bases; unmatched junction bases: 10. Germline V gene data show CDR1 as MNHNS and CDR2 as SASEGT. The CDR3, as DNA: TGTGCCAGCCGCGCCCCGACAGGGGCAAGCACAGATACGCAGTATTTT. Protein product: CASRAPTGASTDTQYF.

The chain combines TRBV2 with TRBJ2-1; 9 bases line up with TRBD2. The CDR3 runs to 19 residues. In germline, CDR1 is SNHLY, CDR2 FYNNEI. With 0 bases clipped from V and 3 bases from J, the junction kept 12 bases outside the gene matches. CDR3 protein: CASSEALSGRPPFYNEQFF. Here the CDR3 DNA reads TGTGCCAGCAGTGAAGCATTGAGCGGGAGGCCCCCCTTCTACAATGAGCAGTTCTTC.

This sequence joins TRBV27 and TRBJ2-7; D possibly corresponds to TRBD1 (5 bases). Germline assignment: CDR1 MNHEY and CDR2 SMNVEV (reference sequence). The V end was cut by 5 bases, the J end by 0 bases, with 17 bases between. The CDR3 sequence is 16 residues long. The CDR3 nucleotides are TGTGCCAGCAGTCCACTGGGGCAGGCCTCCTCCTACGAGCAGTACTTC. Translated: CASSPLGQASSYEQYF.